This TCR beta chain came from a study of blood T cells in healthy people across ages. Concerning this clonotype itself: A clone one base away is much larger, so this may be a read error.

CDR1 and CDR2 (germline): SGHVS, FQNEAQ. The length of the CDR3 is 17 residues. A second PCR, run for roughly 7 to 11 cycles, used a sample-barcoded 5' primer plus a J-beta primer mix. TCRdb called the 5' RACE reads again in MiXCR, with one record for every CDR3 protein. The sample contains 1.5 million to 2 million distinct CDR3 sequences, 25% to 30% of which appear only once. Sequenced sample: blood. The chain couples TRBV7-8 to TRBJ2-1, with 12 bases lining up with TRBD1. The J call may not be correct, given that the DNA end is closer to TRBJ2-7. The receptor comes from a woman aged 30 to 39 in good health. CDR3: CASISIVGTGGYNEQYF. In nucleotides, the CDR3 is TGTGCCAGCATAAGTATCGTAGGGACAGGGGGCTACAATGAGCAGTACTTC.